The clone carrying this T cell receptor beta chain was detected a few times. Its antigen is as yet unknown. The CDR3 contains 16 residues. The J segment lost 7 bases and the V segment lost 2 bases, leaving 7 bases of the junction unmatched. Germline loops: CDR1 MNHEY, CDR2 SMNVEV (reference sequence). These data come from a study of cytomegalovirus exposure and HLA in healthy donors. The overall study: Of the donors genotyped, a few hundred in all, about 80% fell in the Caucasian-associated ancestry cluster.

Study results and limitations: In an earlier analysis, most TCR beta V segments were productive about 87% or about 30% of the time. A later analysis linked a missense DCLRE1C variant to TCR beta V- and J-gene trimming.

The PCR used 60 Vbeta and 13 Jbeta primers. TCRdb's table, derived via immunoSEQ multiplex PCR, lists solely in-frame clones and lacks some. Of about 130,000 clones in the sample, around 73% are singletons; the top ten hold roughly 3%. Sequenced material: PBMCs. This TCR was sampled from a human donor in good health. The V gene is TRBV27, the J gene TRBJ1-6, with 8 bases fitting TRBD1. The CDR3 region is CASSLRIPGGNSPLHF. The CDR3, as DNA: TGTGCCAGCAGTTTACGGATACCAGGGGGCAATTCACCCCTCCACTTT.